Listed below are T cell receptor beta chains from one sample, sequenced in a study of T-cell reconstitution after alpha-beta-depleted transplantation in children. MiXCR was run by TCRdb on the PCR reads, yielding one entry per CDR3 protein. The sample records around 380,000 distinct CDR3 sequences, roughly 10% being singletons. This sample comprised PBMCs from the stem cell graft donor, obtained from the stem cell graft. The receptors were gathered from a human donor who donated a stem cell graft to a child with acute myeloid leukemia. Each CDR3 is given with its conserved first and last residue.

>TRBV14
CASSQEPAWTVNYGYTF
>TRBV11-1
CASSMTSGGPSSYNEQFF
>TRBV20-1
CSARVLQGLASPLHF
>TRBV18
CASSASSETNYGYTF
>TRBV27
CASSPIGGWNTGELFF
>TRBV20-1
CSAGREEQFF
>TRBV4-1
CASSQAFGQGAWDTQYF
>TRBV4-1
CASSPETAGVYEQYF
>TRBV20-1
CSARDDLNSPLHF
>TRBV4-1
CASSQFLGQGGYGYTF
>TRBV6-1
CASRKPGQNYGYTF
>TRBV29-1
CSVVPKSRGWRTEAFF
>TRBV20-1
CSAPRGGETQYF
>TRBV12-3/TRBV12-4
CASSLAAGNNQPQHF
>TRBV12-3/TRBV12-4
CASSLGGLAGARETQYF
>TRBV5-1
CASSFLNPNQETQYF
>TRBV25-1
CASSDAGGDEQYF
>TRBV6-6
CATSLSAWETQYF
>TRBV27
CASSLGGLNTQYF
>TRBV21-1
CASSRGYMIRNYGYTF
>TRBV9
CASSVGLAATYEQYF
>TRBV10-3
CAIRDSNQETQYF
>TRBV7-9
CASSFGWRTETQYF